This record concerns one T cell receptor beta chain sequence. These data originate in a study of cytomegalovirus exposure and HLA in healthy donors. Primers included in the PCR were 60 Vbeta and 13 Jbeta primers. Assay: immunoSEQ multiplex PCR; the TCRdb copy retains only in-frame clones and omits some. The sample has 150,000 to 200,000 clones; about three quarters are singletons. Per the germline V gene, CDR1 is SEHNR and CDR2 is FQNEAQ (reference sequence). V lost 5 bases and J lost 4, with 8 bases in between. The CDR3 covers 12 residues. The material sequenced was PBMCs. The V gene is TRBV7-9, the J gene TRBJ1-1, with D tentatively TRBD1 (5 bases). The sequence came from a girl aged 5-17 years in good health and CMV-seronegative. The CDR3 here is CASSQTVTEAFF. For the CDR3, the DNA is TGTGCCAGCAGCCAGACAGTCACTGAAGCTTTCTTT.